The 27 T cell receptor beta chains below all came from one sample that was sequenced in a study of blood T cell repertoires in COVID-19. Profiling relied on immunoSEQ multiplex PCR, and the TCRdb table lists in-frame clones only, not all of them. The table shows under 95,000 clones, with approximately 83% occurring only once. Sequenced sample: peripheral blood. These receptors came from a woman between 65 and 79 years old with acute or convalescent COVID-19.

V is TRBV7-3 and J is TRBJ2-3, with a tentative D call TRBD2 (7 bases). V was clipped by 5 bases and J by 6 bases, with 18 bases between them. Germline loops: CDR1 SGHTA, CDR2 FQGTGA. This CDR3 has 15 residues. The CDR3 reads CASSPGGGDTDTQYF. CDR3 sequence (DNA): TGTGCCAGCAGCCCTGGTGGGGGGGACACGGATACGCAGTATTTT. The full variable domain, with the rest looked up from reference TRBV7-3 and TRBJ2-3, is GAGVSQTPSNKVTEKGKYVELRCDPISGHTALYWYRQSLGQGPEFLIYFQGTGAADDSGLPNDRFFAVRPEGSVSTLKIQRTERGDSAVYLCASSPGGGDTDTQYFGPGTRLTVL.

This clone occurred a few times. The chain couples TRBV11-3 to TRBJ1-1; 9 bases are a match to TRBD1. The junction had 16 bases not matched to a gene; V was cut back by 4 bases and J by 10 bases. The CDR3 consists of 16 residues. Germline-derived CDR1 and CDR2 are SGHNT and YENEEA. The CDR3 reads CASSSLEGGTGIGAFF. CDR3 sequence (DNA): TGTGCCAGCAGCTCGCTGGAGGGGGGGACAGGGATTGGAGCTTTCTTT.

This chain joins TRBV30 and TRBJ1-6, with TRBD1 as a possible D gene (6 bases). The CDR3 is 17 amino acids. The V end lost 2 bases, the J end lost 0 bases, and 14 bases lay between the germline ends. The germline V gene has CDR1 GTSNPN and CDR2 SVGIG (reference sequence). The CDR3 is CAWSRDIVTSYNSPLHF. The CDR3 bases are TGTGCCTGGAGTAGGGACATCGTGACCTCCTATAATTCACCCCTCCACTTT.

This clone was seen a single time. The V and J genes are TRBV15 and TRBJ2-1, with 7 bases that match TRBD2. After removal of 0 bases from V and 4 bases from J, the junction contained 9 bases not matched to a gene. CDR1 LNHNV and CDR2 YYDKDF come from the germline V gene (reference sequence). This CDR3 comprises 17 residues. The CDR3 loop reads CATSRETLAEIYNEQFF. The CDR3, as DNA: TGTGCCACCAGCAGAGAAACCCTAGCGGAAATTTACAATGAGCAGTTCTTC.

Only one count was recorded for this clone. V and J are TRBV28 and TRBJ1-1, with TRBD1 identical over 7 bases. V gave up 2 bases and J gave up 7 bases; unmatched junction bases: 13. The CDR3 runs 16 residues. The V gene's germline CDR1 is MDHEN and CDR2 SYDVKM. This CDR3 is CASSLVGESGGDEAFF. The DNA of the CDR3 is TGTGCCAGCAGTTTAGTCGGGGAGTCAGGGGGAGATGAAGCTTTCTTT.

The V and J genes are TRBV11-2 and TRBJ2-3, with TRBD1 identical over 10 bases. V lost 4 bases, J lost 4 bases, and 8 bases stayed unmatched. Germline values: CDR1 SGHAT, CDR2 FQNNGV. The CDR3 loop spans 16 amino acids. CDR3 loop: CASSSPVGTGADTQYF. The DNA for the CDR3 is TGTGCCAGCAGCTCCCCGGTCGGGACAGGGGCAGATACGCAGTATTTT.

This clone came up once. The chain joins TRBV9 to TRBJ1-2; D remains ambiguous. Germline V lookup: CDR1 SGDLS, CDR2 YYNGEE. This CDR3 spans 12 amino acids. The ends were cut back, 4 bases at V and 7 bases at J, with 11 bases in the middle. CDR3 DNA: TGTGCCAGCAGCCTTTCTTTCGGTGGCTACACCTTC. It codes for CASSLSFGGYTF.

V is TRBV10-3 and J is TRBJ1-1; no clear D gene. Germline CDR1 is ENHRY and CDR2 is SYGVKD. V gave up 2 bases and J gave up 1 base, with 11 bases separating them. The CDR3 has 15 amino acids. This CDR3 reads CAISEKLGENTEAFF. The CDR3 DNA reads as TGTGCCATCAGTGAGAAGTTAGGAGAGAACACTGAAGCTTTCTTT.

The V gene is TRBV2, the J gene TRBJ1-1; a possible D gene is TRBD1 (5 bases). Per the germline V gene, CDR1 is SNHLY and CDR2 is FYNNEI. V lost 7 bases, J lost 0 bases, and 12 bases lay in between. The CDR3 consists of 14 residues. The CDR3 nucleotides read TGTGCCAGCACCCTCGGACAAATGAACACTGAAGCTTTCTTT. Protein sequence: CASTLGQMNTEAFF.

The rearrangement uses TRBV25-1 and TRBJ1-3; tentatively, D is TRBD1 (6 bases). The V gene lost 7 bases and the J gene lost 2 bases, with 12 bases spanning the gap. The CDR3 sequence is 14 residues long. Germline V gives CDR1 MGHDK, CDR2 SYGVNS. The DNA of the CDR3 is TGTGCCAGCATCCCACAGGGTGCTGGAAACACCATATATTTT. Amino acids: CASIPQGAGNTIYF.

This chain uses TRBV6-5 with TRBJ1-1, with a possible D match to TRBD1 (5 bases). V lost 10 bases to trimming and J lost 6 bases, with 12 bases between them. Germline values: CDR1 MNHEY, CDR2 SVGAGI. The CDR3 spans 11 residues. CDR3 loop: CANRQLSEAFF. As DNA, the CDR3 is TGTGCCAACCGACAGCTTTCTGAAGCTTTCTTT.

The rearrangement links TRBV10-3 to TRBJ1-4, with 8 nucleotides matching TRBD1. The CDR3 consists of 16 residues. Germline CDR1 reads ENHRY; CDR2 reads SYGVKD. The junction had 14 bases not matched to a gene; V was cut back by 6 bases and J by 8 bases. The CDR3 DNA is TGTGCCATCAGACCCGGGACAGGCAAGACTGACGAAAAACTGTTTTTT. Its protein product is CAIRPGTGKTDEKLFF.

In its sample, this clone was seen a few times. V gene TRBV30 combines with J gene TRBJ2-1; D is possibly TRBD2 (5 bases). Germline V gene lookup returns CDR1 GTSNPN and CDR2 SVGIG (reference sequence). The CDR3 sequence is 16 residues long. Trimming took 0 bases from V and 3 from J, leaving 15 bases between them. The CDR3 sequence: CAWSVGREIDYNEQFF. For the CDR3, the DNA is TGTGCCTGGAGTGTTGGACGGGAAATAGACTACAATGAGCAGTTCTTC.

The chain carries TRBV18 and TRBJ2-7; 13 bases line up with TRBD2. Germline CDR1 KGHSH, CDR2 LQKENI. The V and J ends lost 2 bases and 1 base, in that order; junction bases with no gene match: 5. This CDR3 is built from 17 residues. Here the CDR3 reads CASSPSEGLAGSYEQYF. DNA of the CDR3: TGTGCCAGCTCACCATCTGAGGGACTAGCGGGGTCCTACGAGCAGTACTTC.

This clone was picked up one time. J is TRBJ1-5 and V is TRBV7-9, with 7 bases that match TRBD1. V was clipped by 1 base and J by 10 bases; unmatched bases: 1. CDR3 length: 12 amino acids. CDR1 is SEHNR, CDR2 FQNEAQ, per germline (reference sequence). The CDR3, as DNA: TGTGCCAGCAGCTTAGGGACAGGACCCCAGCATTTT. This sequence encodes CASSLGTGPQHF.

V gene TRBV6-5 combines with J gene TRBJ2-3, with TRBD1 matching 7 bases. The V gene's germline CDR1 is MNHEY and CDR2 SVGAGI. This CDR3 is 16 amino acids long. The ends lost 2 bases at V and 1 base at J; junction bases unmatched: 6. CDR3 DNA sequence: TGTGCCAGCAGTTACCTCAGGGGGAGAGGCACAGATACGCAGTATTTT. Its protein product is CASSYLRGRGTDTQYF.

In nucleotides, the CDR3 is TGTGCAGCGAGGCCCCCCCCGGGCACTGAAGCTTTCTTT. It encodes CAARPPPGTEAFF. The rearrangement joins TRBV28 to TRBJ1-1; D remains unclear. There are 13 residues in the CDR3. Per the germline V gene, CDR1 is MDHEN and CDR2 is SYDVKM.

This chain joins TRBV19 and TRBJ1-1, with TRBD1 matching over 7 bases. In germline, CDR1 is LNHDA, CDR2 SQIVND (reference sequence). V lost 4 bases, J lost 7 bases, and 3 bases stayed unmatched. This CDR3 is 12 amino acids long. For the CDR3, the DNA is TGTGCCAGTAGTACCCGACAGGGTGAAGCTTTCTTT. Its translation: CASSTRQGEAFF.

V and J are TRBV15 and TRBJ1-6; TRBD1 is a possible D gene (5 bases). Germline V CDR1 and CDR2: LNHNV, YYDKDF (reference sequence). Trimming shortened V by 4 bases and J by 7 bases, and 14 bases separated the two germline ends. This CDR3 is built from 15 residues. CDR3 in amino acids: CATSTGNRGNSPLHF. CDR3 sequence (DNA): TGTGCCACCAGCACGGGTAACCGGGGGAATTCACCCCTCCACTTT.

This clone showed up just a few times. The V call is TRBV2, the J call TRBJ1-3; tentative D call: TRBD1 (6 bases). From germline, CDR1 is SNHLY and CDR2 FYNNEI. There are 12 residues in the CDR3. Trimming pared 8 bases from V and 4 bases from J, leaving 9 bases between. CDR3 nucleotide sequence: TGTGCCAGCCAGGGGCCCGGAAACACCATATATTTT. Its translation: CASQGPGNTIYF.

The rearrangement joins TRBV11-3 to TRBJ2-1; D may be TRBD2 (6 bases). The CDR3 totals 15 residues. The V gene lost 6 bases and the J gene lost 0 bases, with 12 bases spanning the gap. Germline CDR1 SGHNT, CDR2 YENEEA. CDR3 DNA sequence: TGTGCCAGCAGTGGAGGGAGAAGCTCCTACAATGAGCAGTTCTTC. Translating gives CASSGGRSSYNEQFF.

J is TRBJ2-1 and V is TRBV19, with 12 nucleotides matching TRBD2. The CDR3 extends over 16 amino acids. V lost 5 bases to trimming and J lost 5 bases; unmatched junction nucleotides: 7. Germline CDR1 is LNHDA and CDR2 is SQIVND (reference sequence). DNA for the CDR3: TGTGCCAGTAGTGCCATGACTAGCGGGGGAGACAATGAGCAGTTCTTC. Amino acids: CASSAMTSGGDNEQFF.

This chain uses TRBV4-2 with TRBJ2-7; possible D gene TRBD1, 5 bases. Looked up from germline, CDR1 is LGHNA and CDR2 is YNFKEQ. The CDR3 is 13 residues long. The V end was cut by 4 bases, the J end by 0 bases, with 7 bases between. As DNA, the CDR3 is TGTGCCAGCAGCCGAGACAGCTCCTACGAGCAGTACTTC. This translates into CASSRDSSYEQYF.

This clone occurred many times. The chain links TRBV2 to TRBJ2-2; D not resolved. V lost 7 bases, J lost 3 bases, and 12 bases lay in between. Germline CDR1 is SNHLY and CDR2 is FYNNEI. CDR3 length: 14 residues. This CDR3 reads CASKLGGDTGELFF. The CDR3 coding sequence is TGTGCCAGCAAGCTCGGCGGAGACACCGGGGAGCTGTTTTTT.

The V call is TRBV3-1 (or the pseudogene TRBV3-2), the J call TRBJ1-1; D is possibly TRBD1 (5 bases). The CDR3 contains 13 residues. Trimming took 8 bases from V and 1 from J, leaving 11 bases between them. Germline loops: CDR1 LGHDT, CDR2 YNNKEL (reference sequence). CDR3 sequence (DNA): TGTGCCAGCGCTGAGCAGGGGAACACTGAAGCTTTCTTT. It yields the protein CASAEQGNTEAFF.

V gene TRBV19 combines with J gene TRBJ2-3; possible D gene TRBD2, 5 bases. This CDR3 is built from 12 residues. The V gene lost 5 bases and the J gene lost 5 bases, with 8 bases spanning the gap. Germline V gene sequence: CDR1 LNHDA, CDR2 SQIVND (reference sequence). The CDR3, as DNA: TGTGCCAGTAGTCCAGCGGTAGATACGCAGTATTTT. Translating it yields CASSPAVDTQYF.

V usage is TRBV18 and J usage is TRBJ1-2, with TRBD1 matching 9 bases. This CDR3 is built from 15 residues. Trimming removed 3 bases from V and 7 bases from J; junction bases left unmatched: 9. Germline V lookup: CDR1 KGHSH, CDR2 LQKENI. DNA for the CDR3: TGTGCCAGCTCACCGCTGACAGGGGGAGAGGCTGGCTACACCTTC. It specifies CASSPLTGGEAGYTF.